These T cell receptor beta chains were read from a single sample in a study of T-cell memory formation after mild COVID-19. TCRdb called the 5' RACE reads again in MiXCR, with one record for every CDR3 protein. The sample includes more than 300,000 distinct CDR3 sequences, roughly an eighth of them seen just once. Sequenced input: PBMCs or a T cell subset sorted from them (not recorded which). The receptors derive from a man between 18 and 35 years old who had mild COVID-19 (a few samples of this study predate the infection). Cell type and time point are not known. The CDR3 runs from the conserved cysteine through the conserved F or W. The order of the fields is clone size, J gene, V gene, D gene, CDR3 protein, CDR3 DNA. A D gene is named only where the DNA matches it firmly. A row's size may be missing; if present it is once, few, many or a size class.

abundance: few
j_gene: TRBJ1-1
v_gene: TRBV4-1
d_gene: TRBD1
CDR3aa: CASSQGQWTGGAFF
CDR3nt: TGCGCCAGCAGCCAAGGACAGTGGACAGGTGGGGCTTTCTTT

abundance: -
j_gene: TRBJ2-1
v_gene: TRBV7-9
d_gene: -
CDR3aa: CASSRGRGPYNEQFF
CDR3nt: TGTGCCAGCAGCCGGGGGAGGGGGCCGTACAATGAGCAGTTCTTC

abundance: -
j_gene: TRBJ2-1
v_gene: TRBV13
d_gene: -
CDR3aa: CASSPRTVYNEQFF
CDR3nt: TGTGCCAGCAGCCCACGGACAGTTTACAATGAGCAGTTCTTC

abundance: few
j_gene: TRBJ1-1
v_gene: TRBV5-1
d_gene: -
CDR3aa: CASSLRAGLNTEAFF
CDR3nt: TGCGCCAGCAGCTTACGGGCAGGGCTGAACACTGAAGCTTTCTTT

abundance: -
j_gene: TRBJ1-1
v_gene: TRBV4-3
d_gene: -
CDR3aa: CASSQEMSTEAFF
CDR3nt: TGCGCCAGCAGCCAAGAGATGAGCACTGAAGCTTTCTTT

abundance: few
j_gene: TRBJ1-2
v_gene: TRBV15
d_gene: -
CDR3aa: CATSREIRMGGYTF
CDR3nt: TGTGCCACCAGCAGAGAGATCAGGATGGGAGGCTACACCTTC

abundance: few
j_gene: TRBJ1-1
v_gene: TRBV5-1
d_gene: -
CDR3aa: CASSLAVNTNTEAFF
CDR3nt: TGCGCCAGCAGCTTGGCCGTCAACACGAACACTGAAGCTTTCTTT

abundance: -
j_gene: TRBJ1-5
v_gene: TRBV5-5
d_gene: -
CDR3aa: CASSLRQGHQPQHF
CDR3nt: TGTGCCAGCAGCTTGCGTCAGGGGCATCAGCCCCAGCATTTT

abundance: few
j_gene: TRBJ1-2
v_gene: TRBV12-3/TRBV12-4
d_gene: -
CDR3aa: CASGQWDSVYHGYTF
CDR3nt: TGTGCCAGCGGCCAGTGGGACTCCGTCTACCATGGCTACACCTTC

abundance: many
j_gene: TRBJ2-4
v_gene: TRBV29-1
d_gene: -
CDR3aa: CSVGQGLAKNIQYF
CDR3nt: TGCAGCGTGGGTCAGGGGTTAGCCAAAAACATTCAGTACTTC

abundance: -
j_gene: TRBJ2-3
v_gene: TRBV30
d_gene: -
CDR3aa: CARRGGRTDTQYF
CDR3nt: TGTGCCCGGAGAGGGGGACGCACAGATACGCAGTATTTT

abundance: few
j_gene: TRBJ2-5
v_gene: TRBV5-1
d_gene: TRBD1
CDR3aa: CASSHRGRRDQETQYF
CDR3nt: TGCGCCAGCAGCCACAGGGGGCGCAGGGACCAAGAGACCCAGTACTTC

abundance: -
j_gene: TRBJ1-4
v_gene: TRBV3-1
d_gene: -
CDR3aa: CASSQQGEEKLFF
CDR3nt: TGTGCCAGCAGCCAGCAAGGGGAAGAAAAACTGTTTTTT

abundance: many
j_gene: TRBJ2-1
v_gene: TRBV24-1
d_gene: -
CDR3aa: CATSDFGGHEQFF
CDR3nt: TGTGCCACCAGTGATTTTGGGGGGCATGAGCAGTTCTTC

abundance: -
j_gene: TRBJ2-6
v_gene: TRBV5-1
d_gene: -
CDR3aa: CASSLKASVSGANVLTF
CDR3nt: TGCGCCAGCAGCTTGAAAGCTAGCGTCTCTGGGGCCAACGTCCTGACTTTC

abundance: few
j_gene: TRBJ2-5
v_gene: TRBV15
d_gene: -
CDR3aa: CATRKGETQYF
CDR3nt: TGTGCCACCAGGAAGGGAGAGACCCAGTACTTC

abundance: many
j_gene: TRBJ2-6
v_gene: TRBV20-1
d_gene: -
CDR3aa: CSASMSRVYGANVLTF
CDR3nt: TGCAGTGCTAGCATGTCCAGGGTATATGGGGCCAACGTCCTGACTTTC

abundance: -
j_gene: TRBJ2-5
v_gene: TRBV20-1
d_gene: TRBD1
CDR3aa: CSARLSRGQETQYF
CDR3nt: TGCAGTGCTAGGCTCAGCAGGGGGCAGGAGACCCAGTACTTC

abundance: few
j_gene: TRBJ1-1
v_gene: TRBV20-1
d_gene: -
CDR3aa: CSAWPQTTEAFF
CDR3nt: TGCAGTGCTTGGCCACAGACAACCGAAGCTTTCTTT

abundance: -
j_gene: TRBJ2-5
v_gene: TRBV3-1
d_gene: TRBD2
CDR3aa: CAIRTSAEETQYF
CDR3nt: TGTGCCATCAGGACTAGCGCCGAAGAGACCCAGTACTTC

abundance: -
j_gene: TRBJ1-4
v_gene: TRBV6-6
d_gene: -
CDR3aa: CASTKGGGMVEKLFF
CDR3nt: TGTGCCAGCACAAAGGGGGGGGGCATGGTTGAAAAACTGTTTTTT

abundance: -
j_gene: TRBJ1-1
v_gene: TRBV6-5
d_gene: TRBD1
CDR3aa: CASSPGQGRAFF
CDR3nt: TGTGCCAGCAGTCCGGGACAGGGGAGAGCTTTCTTT

abundance: few
j_gene: TRBJ2-5
v_gene: TRBV11-2
d_gene: TRBD2
CDR3aa: CASSVSGGLETQYF
CDR3nt: TGTGCCAGCAGTGTTAGCGGGGGGTTAGAGACCCAGTACTTC

abundance: -
j_gene: TRBJ1-2
v_gene: TRBV20-1
d_gene: -
CDR3aa: CSAAPGRVYGYTF
CDR3nt: TGCAGTGCGGCACCGGGCAGGGTCTATGGCTACACCTTC

abundance: many
j_gene: TRBJ1-1
v_gene: TRBV11-2
d_gene: -
CDR3aa: CASSLVPARGRLKNTEAFF
CDR3nt: TGTGCCAGCAGCTTAGTTCCCGCGCGGGGACGGTTAAAGAACACTGAAGCTTTCTTT

abundance: -
j_gene: TRBJ2-2
v_gene: TRBV2
d_gene: TRBD2
CDR3aa: CASTPGLADTGELFF
CDR3nt: TGTGCCAGCACCCCGGGACTAGCGGACACCGGGGAGCTGTTTTTT

abundance: few
j_gene: TRBJ1-2
v_gene: TRBV20-1
d_gene: -
CDR3aa: CSARWGDGYTF
CDR3nt: TGCAGTGCTAGATGGGGCGATGGCTACACCTTC

abundance: -
j_gene: TRBJ2-6
v_gene: TRBV2
d_gene: -
CDR3aa: CASSRGGPSSGANVLTF
CDR3nt: TGTGCCAGCAGCCGGGGTGGCCCCAGCTCTGGGGCCAACGTCCTGACTTTC

abundance: many
j_gene: TRBJ2-3
v_gene: TRBV5-1
d_gene: TRBD1
CDR3aa: CASIRTGGSDTQYF
CDR3nt: TGCGCCAGTATTCGGACAGGGGGCTCAGATACGCAGTATTTT

abundance: many
j_gene: TRBJ2-1
v_gene: TRBV4-3
d_gene: TRBD2
CDR3aa: CASSQGLAANNEQFF
CDR3nt: TGCGCCAGCAGCCAGGGACTAGCGGCAAACAATGAGCAGTTCTTC

abundance: few
j_gene: TRBJ1-1
v_gene: TRBV6-5
d_gene: -
CDR3aa: CATQRIGSTEAFF
CDR3nt: TGTGCCACCCAACGTATCGGTTCAACTGAAGCTTTCTTT

abundance: -
j_gene: TRBJ2-3
v_gene: TRBV4-3
d_gene: -
CDR3aa: CASSQDIGSDTQYF
CDR3nt: TGCGCCAGCAGCCAAGATATCGGGTCAGATACGCAGTATTTT

abundance: many
j_gene: TRBJ2-2
v_gene: TRBV12-3/TRBV12-4
d_gene: -
CDR3aa: CASSQTGELFF
CDR3nt: TGTGCCAGCAGCCAGACCGGGGAGCTGTTTTTT

abundance: -
j_gene: TRBJ2-3
v_gene: TRBV7-3
d_gene: -
CDR3aa: CASSLKPGDTQYF
CDR3nt: TGTGCCAGCAGCTTGAAACCAGGAGATACGCAGTATTTT

abundance: few
j_gene: TRBJ2-2
v_gene: TRBV7-2
d_gene: -
CDR3aa: CASSSDSLSGELFF
CDR3nt: TGTGCCAGCAGCTCAGATTCTCTGAGCGGGGAGCTGTTTTTT

abundance: -
j_gene: TRBJ2-1
v_gene: TRBV4-3
d_gene: -
CDR3aa: CASSQSHFLGNEQFF
CDR3nt: TGCGCCAGCAGCCAGAGCCACTTTTTGGGCAATGAGCAGTTCTTC

abundance: -
j_gene: TRBJ1-2
v_gene: TRBV12-3/TRBV12-4
d_gene: -
CDR3aa: CASSYTPSRGGYTF
CDR3nt: TGTGCCAGCAGCTATACTCCTTCGAGGGGGGGCTACACCTTC

abundance: -
j_gene: TRBJ1-3
v_gene: TRBV5-1
d_gene: -
CDR3aa: CASSDIPAVSGNTIYF
CDR3nt: TGCGCCAGCAGCGACATCCCGGCTGTCTCTGGAAACACCATATATTTT

abundance: few
j_gene: TRBJ1-4
v_gene: TRBV20-1
d_gene: -
CDR3aa: CSARGGIGGTNEKLFF
CDR3nt: TGCAGTGCTAGAGGGGGGATTGGTGGAACTAATGAAAAACTGTTTTTT

abundance: few
j_gene: TRBJ2-1
v_gene: TRBV12-3/TRBV12-4
d_gene: TRBD2
CDR3aa: CASSLSPTSGGINEQFF
CDR3nt: TGTGCCAGCAGTTTGTCTCCGACTAGCGGGGGAATCAATGAGCAGTTCTTC

abundance: few
j_gene: TRBJ2-5
v_gene: TRBV20-1
d_gene: TRBD1
CDR3aa: CSATDRTGTGETQYF
CDR3nt: TGCAGTGCTACAGATCGGACAGGGACAGGAGAGACCCAGTACTTC

abundance: -
j_gene: TRBJ1-4
v_gene: TRBV6-5
d_gene: -
CDR3aa: CASSYGLSNEKLFF
CDR3nt: TGTGCCAGCAGTTACGGGCTCTCTAATGAAAAACTGTTTTTT

abundance: -
j_gene: TRBJ2-2
v_gene: TRBV11-2
d_gene: -
CDR3aa: CASSFGGPGTGELFF
CDR3nt: TGTGCCAGCAGCTTCGGGGGGCCGGGCACCGGGGAGCTGTTTTTT

abundance: few
j_gene: TRBJ2-5
v_gene: TRBV20-1
d_gene: -
CDR3aa: CSAREGRQETQYF
CDR3nt: TGCAGTGCTAGGGAGGGTCGGCAAGAGACCCAGTACTTC

abundance: few
j_gene: TRBJ2-3
v_gene: TRBV20-1
d_gene: -
CDR3aa: CSARIRGLGTDTQYF
CDR3nt: TGCAGTGCTAGAATTCGGGGCTTGGGCACAGATACGCAGTATTTT

abundance: few
j_gene: TRBJ2-3
v_gene: TRBV5-6
d_gene: TRBD2
CDR3aa: CASSPPSGGAPDTQYF
CDR3nt: TGTGCCAGCAGCCCACCCAGCGGGGGGGCCCCAGATACGCAGTATTTT

abundance: once
j_gene: TRBJ2-2
v_gene: TRBV4-3
d_gene: -
CDR3aa: CASSQGPSHGELFF
CDR3nt: TGCGCCAGCAGCCAAGGTCCTAGCCACGGGGAGCTGTTTTTT

abundance: -
j_gene: TRBJ1-5
v_gene: TRBV5-8
d_gene: -
CDR3aa: CASSLGSEYSNQPQHF
CDR3nt: TGTGCCAGCAGCTTAGGTTCCGAGTATAGCAATCAGCCCCAGCATTTT

abundance: many
j_gene: TRBJ1-2
v_gene: TRBV6-2/TRBV6-3
d_gene: -
CDR3aa: CASSYDAGSNYGYTF
CDR3nt: TGTGCCAGCAGTTACGACGCCGGATCAAACTATGGCTACACCTTC

abundance: few
j_gene: TRBJ2-5
v_gene: TRBV6-2/TRBV6-3
d_gene: -
CDR3aa: CASSYPPGLGHQETQYF
CDR3nt: TGTGCCAGCAGTTACCCACCGGGACTCGGGCATCAAGAGACCCAGTACTTC

abundance: few
j_gene: TRBJ2-2
v_gene: TRBV6-2/TRBV6-3
d_gene: TRBD1
CDR3aa: CASRGQYTGELFF
CDR3nt: TGTGCCAGCAGGGGACAGTACACCGGGGAGCTGTTTTTT

abundance: -
j_gene: TRBJ1-1
v_gene: TRBV18
d_gene: -
CDR3aa: CASSPLLANTEAFF
CDR3nt: TGTGCCAGCTCACCACTATTAGCTAACACTGAAGCTTTCTTT

abundance: -
j_gene: TRBJ1-1
v_gene: TRBV28
d_gene: TRBD1
CDR3aa: CASSLLHTGDTEAFF
CDR3nt: TGTGCCAGCAGCTTGCTACATACAGGGGACACTGAAGCTTTCTTT

abundance: few
j_gene: TRBJ1-1
v_gene: TRBV2
d_gene: -
CDR3aa: CASSFMNTEAFF
CDR3nt: TGTGCCAGCAGTTTCATGAACACTGAAGCTTTCTTT

abundance: -
j_gene: TRBJ2-5
v_gene: TRBV12-3/TRBV12-4
d_gene: -
CDR3aa: CASSTSGTSSF
CDR3nt: TGTGCCAGCAGTACCTCCGGGACTTCCTCCTTC

abundance: -
j_gene: TRBJ2-7
v_gene: TRBV3-1
d_gene: -
CDR3aa: CASSQGPFVYEQYF
CDR3nt: TGTGCCAGCAGCCAAGGGCCCTTCGTGTACGAGCAGTACTTC

abundance: few
j_gene: TRBJ1-5
v_gene: TRBV18
d_gene: -
CDR3aa: CASSPRSSGGNQPQHF
CDR3nt: TGTGCCAGCTCACCACGATCGTCCGGGGGCAATCAGCCCCAGCATTTT

abundance: -
j_gene: TRBJ2-7
v_gene: TRBV2
d_gene: -
CDR3aa: CASSESSGVSSYEQYF
CDR3nt: TGTGCCAGCAGTGAAAGTTCAGGGGTCAGCTCCTACGAGCAGTACTTC

abundance: few
j_gene: TRBJ2-1
v_gene: TRBV30
d_gene: -
CDR3aa: CAWSGTAYNEQFF
CDR3nt: TGTGCCTGGAGTGGGACAGCCTACAATGAGCAGTTCTTC

abundance: -
j_gene: TRBJ1-2
v_gene: TRBV5-6
d_gene: -
CDR3aa: CASSLFDRYYGYTF
CDR3nt: TGTGCCAGCAGCTTGTTCGACAGGTACTATGGCTACACCTTC